This is a list of T cell receptor beta chains from one sample in a study of blood T cell repertoires in COVID-19. Produced via immunoSEQ multiplex PCR; TCRdb's table is partial and in-frame only. Of 90,000 to 100,000 clones listed, about nine tenths are singletons. The sequenced material came from peripheral blood. The receptors derive from a man between 45 and 60 years old with acute or convalescent COVID-19. Both conserved end residues are part of each CDR3.

v_call cdr3_aa
TRBV15 CATSREAGGPIEQFF
TRBV6-5 CASTGQGDNSPLHF
TRBV6-2/TRBV6-3 CASSYGDSQQHF
TRBV5-4 CASSLARGSNEQFF
TRBV5-4 CASSLGAFAAPLSEQYF
TRBV7-9 CASSFAALTGGGYGYTF
TRBV2 CASSEVAASYNEQFF
TRBV9 CASSVGPAGGLYNEQFF
TRBV4-1 CASSRGTGVATEAFF
TRBV2 CASRGGGPGANVLTF
TRBV30 CAWSLRLAGGPIYEQYF
TRBV5-5 CASSLATSYEQYF
TRBV27 CASSSRSYEQYF
TRBV24-1 CATSDPTGAHEKLFF
TRBV6-5 CASSPDRGNEQFF
TRBV28 CASSPGTSGTNQETQYF
TRBV27 CASSPLPRGTEAFF
TRBV18 CASSPSGQVDEQFF
TRBV4-1 CASSSQSGNTIYF
TRBV11-3 CASSLGTWEDPDTQYF
TRBV10-3 CAISEGASGRVGAETQYF
TRBV6-6 CASSPGTSGRWSTGELFF
TRBV7-8 CASSLEARQSEQYF
TRBV10-3 CAISEPGTGRGYTF
TRBV7-9 CASSGTSGSYEQYF
TRBV4-3 CASSQALAGGYTDTQYF
TRBV10-3 CAIRSGSDYEQYF
TRBV7-2 CASSLGGFANEKLFF
TRBV5-6 CASSLGAGRVMAFF
TRBV19 CASSIGTGGFGGEAFF
TRBV4-3 CASSYTGVGGYTF
TRBV29-1 CSVDELAGGSDTQYF
TRBV6-6 CASSYSGGEGNTIYF
TRBV5-5 CASSPVASGIGSETQYF
TRBV3-1/TRBV3-2 CASSRAGGDTQYF
TRBV27 CASNIQGQVRTEAFF
TRBV10-3 CAISPSGTDGYTF
TRBV19 CASSYRGPGELFF
TRBV5-1 CASSRLEPSGTGELFF
TRBV20-1 CSASTRDRVREQYF
TRBV6-2/TRBV6-3 CASSYYSPAGTNEQFF
TRBV25-1 CASSEYGIRTEAFF
TRBV24-1 CATSVLWEGEIPYEQYF
TRBV4-1 CASSQDRTGSGNSPLHF
TRBV15 CATSTPGTGQETQYF
TRBV6-5 CASSYSWGRSTEAFF